These T cell receptor beta chains were read from a single sample in a study of T-cell memory formation after mild COVID-19. One entry per CDR3 protein results from TCRdb running MiXCR on the 5' RACE reads. The sample lists about 82,000 distinct CDR3 sequences; 9.5% to 15% were seen once. Specimen: PBMCs or a T cell subset sorted from them (not recorded which). These receptors all come from a man aged 18 to 35 who had mild COVID-19 (a few samples of this study predate the infection). Cell type and time point are not known. The CDR3 runs from the conserved cysteine through the conserved F or W. A D gene is named only where the DNA matches it firmly. The size of a clone is reported for some rows only, either as once, few or many, or as a class for expanded clones.

clone size: few; V gene: TRBV7-2; D gene: NA; J gene: TRBJ1-1; CDR3 DNA: TGTGCCAGCAGCCCATGGCTGGGAACTGAAGCTTTCTTT; CDR3 protein: CASSPWLGTEAFF
clone size: few; V gene: TRBV6-5; D gene: NA; J gene: TRBJ1-1; CDR3 DNA: TGTGCCAGCAGTTACTCGGTGAACACTGAAGCTTTCTTT; CDR3 protein: CASSYSVNTEAFF
clone size: few; V gene: TRBV9; D gene: TRBD2; J gene: TRBJ2-1; CDR3 DNA: TGTGCCAGCAGCGACCGGACTAGCGGTTACAATGAGCAGTTCTTC; CDR3 protein: CASSDRTSGYNEQFF
clone size: many; V gene: TRBV29-1; D gene: NA; J gene: TRBJ2-5; CDR3 DNA: TGCAGCGTTGAATTCGACACCATTTACGGAGAGACCCAGTACTTC; CDR3 protein: CSVEFDTIYGETQYF
clone size: few; V gene: TRBV7-8; D gene: TRBD1; J gene: TRBJ1-5; CDR3 DNA: TGTGCCAGCAGCTTAGGACAGGGATATCGCAATCAGCCCCAGCATTTT; CDR3 protein: CASSLGQGYRNQPQHF
clone size: few; V gene: TRBV29-1; D gene: NA; J gene: TRBJ1-3; CDR3 DNA: TGCAGCGAGCAGACTGGGAGCTCTGGAAACACCATATATTTT; CDR3 protein: CSEQTGSSGNTIYF
clone size: medium-sized; V gene: TRBV7-9; D gene: TRBD1; J gene: TRBJ1-5; CDR3 DNA: TGTGCCAGCAGCTTGGGACAGTCCAATCAGCCCCAGCATTTT; CDR3 protein: CASSLGQSNQPQHF
clone size: few; V gene: TRBV7-2; D gene: NA; J gene: TRBJ2-1; CDR3 DNA: TGTGCCAGCAGCATAGGGGTCGCCCGGGCAGATGAGCAGTTCTTC; CDR3 protein: CASSIGVARADEQFF
clone size: few; V gene: TRBV29-1; D gene: NA; J gene: TRBJ1-1; CDR3 DNA: TGCAGTGTTCCTATGAACACTGAAGCTTTCTTT; CDR3 protein: CSVPMNTEAFF
clone size: NA; V gene: TRBV6-4; D gene: NA; J gene: TRBJ1-2; CDR3 DNA: TGTGCCAGCAGTGATGCTGTGCTTGATGGCTACACCTTC; CDR3 protein: CASSDAVLDGYTF
clone size: NA; V gene: TRBV5-1; D gene: NA; J gene: TRBJ1-1; CDR3 DNA: TGCGCCAGCAGCTTAGGCCAGGGTCATGGCACTGAAGCTTTCTTT; CDR3 protein: CASSLGQGHGTEAFF
clone size: many; V gene: TRBV7-6; D gene: TRBD2; J gene: TRBJ2-1; CDR3 DNA: TGTGCCAGCAGCAATAGCGGGGGGGCCGACCTTCGGCTCTTC; CDR3 protein: CASSNSGGADLRLF
clone size: few; V gene: TRBV5-1; D gene: NA; J gene: TRBJ2-1; CDR3 DNA: TGCGCCAGCAGCTTGTCCGCGACCAACACCTACAATGAGCAGTTCTTC; CDR3 protein: CASSLSATNTYNEQFF
clone size: few; V gene: TRBV4-1; D gene: NA; J gene: TRBJ2-2; CDR3 DNA: TGCGCCAGCAGCCAAGATCTAGGGTTGACCGGGGAGCTGTTTTTT; CDR3 protein: CASSQDLGLTGELFF
clone size: NA; V gene: TRBV3-1; D gene: NA; J gene: TRBJ2-1; CDR3 DNA: TGTGCCAGCAGCCAGTTTAATGAGCAGTTCTTC; CDR3 protein: CASSQFNEQFF
clone size: NA; V gene: TRBV11-2; D gene: NA; J gene: TRBJ2-5; CDR3 DNA: TGTGCCAGCAGCTTGGTCCTGGGGGTGCGGGAGACCCAGTACTTC; CDR3 protein: CASSLVLGVRETQYF
clone size: NA; V gene: TRBV27; D gene: NA; J gene: TRBJ2-7; CDR3 DNA: TGTGCCAGCAGTGGGCCCTACTACGAGCAGTACTTC; CDR3 protein: CASSGPYYEQYF
clone size: few; V gene: TRBV6-5; D gene: NA; J gene: TRBJ2-2; CDR3 DNA: TGTGCCAGCAGTTACGTTGCGGGTCCCGGGGAGCTGTTTTTT; CDR3 protein: CASSYVAGPGELFF
clone size: NA; V gene: TRBV5-5; D gene: NA; J gene: TRBJ1-3; CDR3 DNA: TGTGCCAGCAGCTTGGCCCGGAGCGGACCCTCTGGAAACACCATATATTTT; CDR3 protein: CASSLARSGPSGNTIYF
clone size: NA; V gene: TRBV9; D gene: TRBD1; J gene: TRBJ2-7; CDR3 DNA: TGTGCCAGCAGTGTCCGGGACAGAGCCTACGAGCAGTACTTC; CDR3 protein: CASSVRDRAYEQYF
clone size: many; V gene: TRBV6-5; D gene: NA; J gene: TRBJ2-6; CDR3 DNA: TGTGCCAGCAGTTTATCGGCTGGGGCCAACGTCCTGACTTTC; CDR3 protein: CASSLSAGANVLTF
clone size: NA; V gene: TRBV7-9; D gene: TRBD1; J gene: TRBJ2-7; CDR3 DNA: TGTGCCAGCAGCAACCGGGACAGCGTATACGAGCAGTACTTC; CDR3 protein: CASSNRDSVYEQYF
clone size: few; V gene: TRBV7-9; D gene: NA; J gene: TRBJ2-6; CDR3 DNA: TGTGCCAGCAGCGAAACAGGGTCTGGGGCCAACGTCCTGACTTTC; CDR3 protein: CASSETGSGANVLTF
clone size: NA; V gene: TRBV7-2; D gene: NA; J gene: TRBJ2-1; CDR3 DNA: TGTGCCAGCAGCCCCGACGGGGTTTACAATGAGCAGTTCTTC; CDR3 protein: CASSPDGVYNEQFF
clone size: few; V gene: TRBV7-9; D gene: TRBD2; J gene: TRBJ2-3; CDR3 DNA: TGTGCCAGCAGCTCCCTAGCGGGGGACCACACAGATACGCAGTATTTT; CDR3 protein: CASSSLAGDHTDTQYF
clone size: NA; V gene: TRBV18; D gene: TRBD1; J gene: TRBJ2-7; CDR3 DNA: TGTGCCAGCTCCGCCGGGACAGGGAACGAGCAGTACTTC; CDR3 protein: CASSAGTGNEQYF
clone size: NA; V gene: TRBV2; D gene: NA; J gene: TRBJ2-1; CDR3 DNA: TGTGCCAGCAGTGAAAGCCCGAACTGGAGCTCCTACAATGAGCAGTTCTTC; CDR3 protein: CASSESPNWSSYNEQFF
clone size: few; V gene: TRBV6-5; D gene: NA; J gene: TRBJ2-1; CDR3 DNA: TGTGCCAGCAGTTTCGACAGAACCAATGAGCAGTTCTTC; CDR3 protein: CASSFDRTNEQFF
clone size: few; V gene: TRBV27; D gene: TRBD2; J gene: TRBJ2-3; CDR3 DNA: TGTGCCAGCAGTCCAGTCCCCGTCGAGACTAGCGGGGGGGTAAATACGCAGTATTTT; CDR3 protein: CASSPVPVETSGGVNTQYF
clone size: few; V gene: TRBV3-1; D gene: NA; J gene: TRBJ2-3; CDR3 DNA: TGTGCCAGCAGCCAAGACCCGTTAACAGATACGCAGTATTTT; CDR3 protein: CASSQDPLTDTQYF
clone size: NA; V gene: TRBV6-5; D gene: NA; J gene: TRBJ1-4; CDR3 DNA: TGTGCCAGCAGTCCGAACACAGCATCAACTAATGAAAAACTGTTTTTT; CDR3 protein: CASSPNTASTNEKLFF
clone size: NA; V gene: TRBV28; D gene: TRBD1; J gene: TRBJ2-2; CDR3 DNA: TGTGCCAGCAGTCACGACAGGGGAAAGCTGTTTTTT; CDR3 protein: CASSHDRGKLFF
clone size: NA; V gene: TRBV5-5; D gene: NA; J gene: TRBJ2-5; CDR3 DNA: TGTGCCTCAGGGGCGGACTTGTACCAAGAGACCCAGTACTTC; CDR3 protein: CASGADLYQETQYF
clone size: few; V gene: TRBV15; D gene: TRBD1; J gene: TRBJ2-1; CDR3 DNA: TGTGCCACCAGCAGAGGGGGACAGGGAGGACACAATGAGCAGTTCTTC; CDR3 protein: CATSRGGQGGHNEQFF
clone size: few; V gene: TRBV6-5; D gene: NA; J gene: TRBJ2-1; CDR3 DNA: TGTGCCAGCAGTACCCTGGGACATCAGTTCTTC; CDR3 protein: CASSTLGHQFF
clone size: NA; V gene: TRBV4-1; D gene: NA; J gene: TRBJ2-2; CDR3 DNA: TGCGCCAGCAGCCAAGTCTCGAACACCGGGGAGCTGTTTTTT; CDR3 protein: CASSQVSNTGELFF
clone size: few; V gene: TRBV4-1; D gene: TRBD2; J gene: TRBJ2-5; CDR3 DNA: TGCGCCAGCAGCCCCGGGGGGTCGTACCAAGAGACCCAGTACTTC; CDR3 protein: CASSPGGSYQETQYF
clone size: NA; V gene: TRBV19; D gene: NA; J gene: TRBJ1-5; CDR3 DNA: TGTGCCAGTAACCCGACAGGCCTTGGGTTCGTTGATCAGCCCCAGCATTTT; CDR3 protein: CASNPTGLGFVDQPQHF
clone size: NA; V gene: TRBV7-9; D gene: NA; J gene: TRBJ2-1; CDR3 DNA: TGTGCCAGCAGAGAACTAGGGAATGAGCAGTTCTTC; CDR3 protein: CASRELGNEQFF
clone size: NA; V gene: TRBV11-2; D gene: NA; J gene: TRBJ1-2; CDR3 DNA: TGTGCCAGCAGCTTAACCTGGCTGTCTCCCGACACCTTC; CDR3 protein: CASSLTWLSPDTF
clone size: few; V gene: TRBV7-9; D gene: NA; J gene: TRBJ2-3; CDR3 DNA: TGTGCCAGCAGCTTAGCCTGGGACCGCACAGATACGCAGTATTTT; CDR3 protein: CASSLAWDRTDTQYF
clone size: NA; V gene: TRBV6-5; D gene: NA; J gene: TRBJ1-2; CDR3 DNA: TGTGCCAGCAAACCCGCCCGGACGTGTAGACCTTTC; CDR3 protein: CASKPARTCRPF
clone size: few; V gene: TRBV11-2; D gene: TRBD2; J gene: TRBJ2-3; CDR3 DNA: TGTGCCAGCGTCACTAGCGGGGTTAGCACAGATACGCAGTATTTT; CDR3 protein: CASVTSGVSTDTQYF
clone size: few; V gene: TRBV6-5; D gene: NA; J gene: TRBJ2-6; CDR3 DNA: TGTGCCAGCGGTGGAGGGGGCTCTGGGGCCAACGTCCTGACTTTC; CDR3 protein: CASGGGGSGANVLTF
clone size: few; V gene: TRBV7-9; D gene: NA; J gene: TRBJ2-5; CDR3 DNA: TGTGCCAGCAGTCCCCGCGACCAAGAGACCCAGTACTTC; CDR3 protein: CASSPRDQETQYF
clone size: few; V gene: TRBV4-3; D gene: NA; J gene: TRBJ2-2; CDR3 DNA: TGCGCCAGCAGCCCCCCGGCAGCCGCGAACACCGGGGAGCTGTTTTTT; CDR3 protein: CASSPPAAANTGELFF
clone size: NA; V gene: TRBV7-8; D gene: NA; J gene: TRBJ2-1; CDR3 DNA: TGTGCCAGCAGCTTAACAGGGAGGGGATCCTACAATGAGCAGTTCTTC; CDR3 protein: CASSLTGRGSYNEQFF
clone size: NA; V gene: TRBV10-3; D gene: NA; J gene: TRBJ2-3; CDR3 DNA: TGTGCCATCACCGGGGCGAACACAGATACGCAGTATTTT; CDR3 protein: CAITGANTDTQYF
clone size: NA; V gene: TRBV7-3; D gene: NA; J gene: TRBJ2-7; CDR3 DNA: TGTGCCAGCAGCTTAGTTGGAAAGGGAAGGGGCTCTTTTCCCTACGAGCAGTACTTC; CDR3 protein: CASSLVGKGRGSFPYEQYF
clone size: few; V gene: TRBV6-5; D gene: NA; J gene: TRBJ2-1; CDR3 DNA: TGTGCCAGCTGGGCAGGGGACAATGAGCAGTTCTTC; CDR3 protein: CASWAGDNEQFF
clone size: few; V gene: TRBV7-2; D gene: NA; J gene: TRBJ2-6; CDR3 DNA: TGTGCCAGCAGCTTAGGGCCCCCTGGGGCCAACGTCCTGACTTTC; CDR3 protein: CASSLGPPGANVLTF
clone size: few; V gene: TRBV19; D gene: NA; J gene: TRBJ1-1; CDR3 DNA: TGTGCCAGTAGTAGGGGTGTCACTGAAGCTTTCTTT; CDR3 protein: CASSRGVTEAFF
clone size: few; V gene: TRBV9; D gene: NA; J gene: TRBJ1-1; CDR3 DNA: TGTGCCAGCAGCCCCCCACGCACCAACTATGAAGCTTTCTTT; CDR3 protein: CASSPPRTNYEAFF
clone size: NA; V gene: TRBV6-2/TRBV6-3; D gene: NA; J gene: TRBJ1-5; CDR3 DNA: TGTGCCAGCAGCCACCCCCGACACTTTAGCAATCAGCCCCAGCATTTT; CDR3 protein: CASSHPRHFSNQPQHF
clone size: NA; V gene: TRBV7-6; D gene: TRBD1; J gene: TRBJ2-2; CDR3 DNA: TGTGCCAGCAGCGACCGGGACAGGCGCCCCGGGGAGCTGTTTTTT; CDR3 protein: CASSDRDRRPGELFF
clone size: NA; V gene: TRBV7-9; D gene: NA; J gene: TRBJ1-2; CDR3 DNA: TGTGCCAGCAGCTTAGACGGGAATCCTAACTATGGCTACACCTTC; CDR3 protein: CASSLDGNPNYGYTF
clone size: few; V gene: TRBV5-1; D gene: TRBD1; J gene: TRBJ2-3; CDR3 DNA: TGCGCCAGCAGCTTACCAGGGGGTCCAGATACGCAGTATTTT; CDR3 protein: CASSLPGGPDTQYF